Listed below are T cell receptor beta chains from one sample, sequenced in a study of identical twins. TCRdb itself ran the 5' RACE reads through MiXCR, one entry per CDR3 protein. The sample shows approximately 550,000 distinct CDR3 sequences, about a fifth of them seen only once. These data are also associated with another study on yellow fever vaccine responses in identical twins.

Sample: CD4+ T cells sorted from blood. These receptor sequences come from a young woman in good health. The CDR3 runs from the conserved cysteine through the conserved F or W. The D gene is left open where the match is weak. Some rows mark clone size as missing; the rest say once, few, many or name a class of expanded clone.

v_gene	d_gene	abundance	len	j_gene	CDR3nt	CDR3aa
TRBV19	NA	few	15	TRBJ1-4	TGTGCCAGCAAATCACAGGGTGCAACTAATGAAAAACTGTTTTTT	CASKSQGATNEKLFF
TRBV2	NA	few	18	TRBJ2-3	TGTGCCAGCAGGACTCCAGGGGTCGGAACCTCTAGCACAGATACGCAGTATTTT	CASRTPGVGTSSTDTQYF
TRBV14	NA	NA	14	TRBJ2-7	TGTGCCAGCAGCCAGAGGGGGAGGGGGTACGAGCAGTACTTC	CASSQRGRGYEQYF
TRBV10-3	TRBD1	NA	17	TRBJ2-1	TGTGCCATCAGTGACGAGACAGGGATACGTGGTAGGAATGAGCAGTTCTTC	CAISDETGIRGRNEQFF
TRBV15	TRBD1	NA	12	TRBJ1-3	TGTGCCACCAGCAGAGACCTGGGACAGAGATATTTT	CATSRDLGQRYF
TRBV7-2	TRBD2	many	15	TRBJ2-1	TGTGCCAGCAGCTTAACAGCGGGAGGGGGCAATGAGCAGTTCTTC	CASSLTAGGGNEQFF
TRBV12-3/TRBV12-4	NA	NA	13	TRBJ1-2	TGTGCCAGCAGGCGTACAGGGTCCTATGGCTACACCTTC	CASRRTGSYGYTF
TRBV2	NA	NA	15	TRBJ2-5	TGTGCCAGCAGTGAAGGAGGGGCAGCCCAAGAGACCCAGTACTTC	CASSEGGAAQETQYF
TRBV20-1	NA	NA	15	TRBJ2-1	TGCAGTGCTAGAGATCGTCGGGGCTACTACAATGAGCAGTTCTTC	CSARDRRGYYNEQFF
TRBV6-5	TRBD1	few	17	TRBJ2-1	TGTGCCAGCAGTTTAACAGGGACAGGGGGATCCTACAATGAGCAGTTCTTC	CASSLTGTGGSYNEQFF
TRBV24-1	NA	few	15	TRBJ2-1	TGTGCCACCAGTGATGTGGTCGTGGGGGACAATGAGCAGTTCTTC	CATSDVVVGDNEQFF
TRBV5-1	NA	few	18	TRBJ2-2	TGCGCCAGCAGCAACTCCTACGACAGTCTTGGGAACACCGGGGAGCTGTTTTTT	CASSNSYDSLGNTGELFF
TRBV18	NA	NA	15	TRBJ1-6	TGTGCCAGCTCACCTCCGGGGCACCAGGGTTCACCCCTCCACTTT	CASSPPGHQGSPLHF
TRBV5-6	NA	NA	13	TRBJ1-1	TGTGCCAGCAGCTTGGCCAAGGCCACTGAAGCTTTCTTT	CASSLAKATEAFF
TRBV7-2	TRBD2	NA	14	TRBJ2-5	TGTGCCAGCAGCTTAGCGGGGACTAGCGGGCACAAGTACTTC	CASSLAGTSGHKYF
TRBV20-1	TRBD1	NA	14	TRBJ2-7	TGCAGTGCTAGAGTGTCAGGGGGAACCTACGAGCAGTACTTC	CSARVSGGTYEQYF
TRBV20-1	NA	NA	14	TRBJ1-1	TGCAGTGCTAGACTACCTTGGGGTTACACTGAAGCTTTCTTT	CSARLPWGYTEAFF
TRBV6-5	NA	NA	15	TRBJ2-3	TGTGCCAGCAGTTACGGTGGGCCTAGCACAGATACGCAGTATTTT	CASSYGGPSTDTQYF
TRBV20-1	NA	NA	13	TRBJ1-1	TGCAGTGCTCCCGCCAGCTATTCCACTGAAGCTTTCTTT	CSAPASYSTEAFF
TRBV27	TRBD2	NA	15	TRBJ2-5	TGTGCCAGCAGTTTACGGGGGGGTCTTGGAGAGACCCAGTACTTC	CASSLRGGLGETQYF
TRBV5-4	TRBD2	NA	16	TRBJ2-1	TGTGCCAGCAGGCAACCGGGACTAGCGGGAGACAATGAGCAGTTCTTC	CASRQPGLAGDNEQFF
TRBV5-1	NA	few	15	TRBJ2-1	TGCGCCAGCAGCTTGGAAGGGGGGACCTACAATGAGCAGTTCTTC	CASSLEGGTYNEQFF
TRBV20-1	TRBD2	few	14	TRBJ2-3	TGCAGTGCGCTAGCGGGAGCTAGCACAGATACGCAGTATTTT	CSALAGASTDTQYF
TRBV10-3	TRBD1	few	14	TRBJ2-5	TGTGCCATCAGTGGCGGACAGGGTGACGAGACCCAGTACTTC	CAISGGQGDETQYF
TRBV4-1	TRBD2	NA	18	TRBJ2-1	TGCGCCAGCAGCCGCCTACTAACCGGGACTAGCACCTCCAATGAGCAGTTCTTC	CASSRLLTGTSTSNEQFF
TRBV7-9	NA	NA	16	TRBJ2-1	TGTGCCAGCAGCTTTTTGTCCGGGAGATTGGGGAATGAGCAGTTCTTC	CASSFLSGRLGNEQFF
TRBV10-3	TRBD2	few	16	TRBJ2-1	TGTGCCATCAGTGAGTTAGCGGGAGGGCCCTACAATGAGCAGTTCTTC	CAISELAGGPYNEQFF
TRBV2	NA	NA	15	TRBJ2-3	TGTGCCAGCCCGGATAGCGGCCCGACCACAGATACGCAGTATTTT	CASPDSGPTTDTQYF
TRBV9	TRBD2	NA	15	TRBJ2-7	TGTGCCAGCAGCACGGGACTAGCGCCTCCCTACGAGCAGTACTTC	CASSTGLAPPYEQYF
TRBV6-1	TRBD2	NA	15	TRBJ2-7	TGTGCCAGCAGTCCCGGGGGGGCATCGACCTACGAGCAGTACTTC	CASSPGGASTYEQYF
TRBV4-1	NA	NA	19	TRBJ2-3	TGCGCCAGCAGCCAAGATCGTATTGGACTACTAGTCCGCACAGATACGCAGTATTTT	CASSQDRIGLLVRTDTQYF
TRBV11-3	NA	NA	12	TRBJ1-1	TGTGCCAGCAGCTTAGCGTTCAGTGAAGCTTTCTTT	CASSLAFSEAFF
TRBV7-2	NA	few	15	TRBJ2-3	TGTGCCAGCAGCTTAGTTTCTAGCGGCACAGATACGCAGTATTTT	CASSLVSSGTDTQYF
TRBV24-1	TRBD2	NA	13	TRBJ2-7	TGTGCCACCAGTGATTGGGGAGGGACCGCGCAGTACTTC	CATSDWGGTAQYF
TRBV7-8	NA	few	13	TRBJ2-1	TGTGCCAGCAGCTTAGTCGGCGGAGGTGAGCAGTTCTTC	CASSLVGGGEQFF
TRBV2	TRBD2	NA	16	TRBJ2-4	TGTGCCAGCAGTGACGGGGGGGGGCGAATGGCGAACATTCAGTACTTC	CASSDGGGRMANIQYF
TRBV5-1	NA	NA	15	TRBJ2-2	TGCGCCAGCAGGCTGAGTATAGCGAACACCGGGGAGCTGTTTTTT	CASRLSIANTGELFF
TRBV2	NA	few	16	TRBJ1-5	TGTGCCAGCAGTGACCTTCCAGGCAGCAGCAATCAGCCCCAGCATTTT	CASSDLPGSSNQPQHF
TRBV4-1	NA	many	15	TRBJ2-5	TGCGCCAGCAGCCGTATATTCGGGGGCGGGGAGACCCAGTACTTC	CASSRIFGGGETQYF
TRBV6-1	NA	few	14	TRBJ1-1	TGTGCCAGCAGGGCAGGGGTGTGGGGCACTGAAGCTTTCTTT	CASRAGVWGTEAFF
TRBV5-1	NA	few	14	TRBJ2-6	TGCGCCAGCACCGACCCCTCTGGGGCCAACGTCCTGACTTTC	CASTDPSGANVLTF
TRBV10-3	TRBD1	NA	15	TRBJ1-6	TGTGCCATCAGTGACTGGGGGACAGGGGCCTCACCCCTCCACTTT	CAISDWGTGASPLHF
TRBV6-5	TRBD2	NA	17	TRBJ2-5	TGTGCCAGCAGTTACTCGACCCTAGCGGGAGGGTCGGAGACCCAGTACTTC	CASSYSTLAGGSETQYF
TRBV12-3/TRBV12-4	NA	NA	11	TRBJ2-5	TGTGCCAGCAGTTTAGAGAAGACCCAGTACTTC	CASSLEKTQYF
TRBV6-1	NA	once	14	TRBJ2-1	TGTGCCAGCAGTGTGGAGGGGTCCTACAATGAGCAGTTCTTC	CASSVEGSYNEQFF
TRBV12-3/TRBV12-4	NA	few	13	TRBJ1-2	TGTGCCAGCAGGTCTAAGGTTAACTATGGCTACACCTTC	CASRSKVNYGYTF
TRBV19	NA	few	16	TRBJ2-5	TGTGCCAGTAGTATGAGGGGAAAGGGGAAACAAGAGACCCAGTACTTC	CASSMRGKGKQETQYF
TRBV2	NA	once	15	TRBJ2-6	TGTGCCAGCAGTGATGGCATCTCTGGGGCCAACGTCCTGACTTTC	CASSDGISGANVLTF
TRBV29-1	NA	few	15	TRBJ1-1	TGCAGCGTCTCTGGGGGGTGGGCAGGGGCCCCTGAAGCTTTCTTT	CSVSGGWAGAPEAFF
TRBV7-9	NA	many	15	TRBJ2-1	TGTGCCAGCGTTCGGGGGGCAGGGCTTTACAATGAGCAGTTCTTC	CASVRGAGLYNEQFF
TRBV7-9	NA	once	16	TRBJ2-5	TGTGCCAGCAGCACGACGTATGACAGCCCAGGGGAGACCCAGTACTTC	CASSTTYDSPGETQYF
TRBV20-1	NA	NA	14	TRBJ1-3	TGCAGTGCGCCACGTGGGGGGGTCGGAAACACCATATATTTT	CSAPRGGVGNTIYF